A selection of T cell receptor beta chains follows, all from one sample in a study of T cell responses to AZD1222 COVID-19 vaccine. Generated by immunoSEQ multiplex PCR, the TCRdb table keeps only in-frame clones and is missing some. Of approximately 85,000 clones listed, roughly nine tenths are singletons. Sequenced here: peripheral blood, sampled on day 0 of AZD1222 vaccination. Source of these receptors: an adult in good health. Both conserved end residues are part of each CDR3.

j_gene	v_gene	CDR3aa
TRBJ2-2	TRBV4-1	CASSLGQGYTGELFF
TRBJ2-1	TRBV4-1	CASSPRQGLSSYNEQFF
TRBJ2-3	TRBV6-1	CASSETGAARDTQYF
TRBJ1-6	TRBV3-1/TRBV3-2	CASSVLVDSPLHF
TRBJ1-2	TRBV28	CASSSGQSDYGYTF
TRBJ1-4	TRBV4-3	CASSVNRGLGEKLFF
TRBJ1-3	TRBV3-1/TRBV3-2	CASSQTDSGNTIYF
TRBJ1-5	TRBV28	CASKRGDQPQHF
TRBJ2-1	TRBV18	CASSPPTSGVPYNEQFF
TRBJ2-3	TRBV5-4	CAASTSGALSRSGDTQYF
TRBJ1-2	TRBV11-2	CASSLVSQGKDGYTF
TRBJ2-7	TRBV19	CASSPTGTYEQYF
TRBJ1-1	TRBV21-1	CASSTPHDNTEAFF
TRBJ1-5	TRBV19	CASSQRDRGGNQPQHF
TRBJ1-1	TRBV25-1	CASGRGTNTEAFF
TRBJ2-6	TRBV4-1	CASSQGTPGQGAAGANVLTF
TRBJ1-4	TRBV28	CASSLLVRGRINVRDEKLFF
TRBJ1-3	TRBV27	CASTQGPGNTIYF
TRBJ1-1	TRBV19	CASWGGQLTLGAFF
TRBJ2-3	TRBV5-1	CASSPTGQLTDTQYF
TRBJ2-1	TRBV27	CASSLGGVSYNEQFF
TRBJ2-7	TRBV24-1	CATSDPDSPYEQYF
TRBJ2-1	TRBV5-6	CASSMESLSYNEQFF
TRBJ1-6	TRBV19	CASRADSSSYNSPLHF
TRBJ2-1	TRBV3-1/TRBV3-2	CASNSGGNNEQFF
TRBJ2-7	TRBV9	CASSRSTGLPYEQYF
TRBJ2-7	TRBV2	CASSEEAGWASYEQYF
TRBJ1-4	TRBV5-1	CASSFNPQGEGEKLFF
TRBJ1-1	TRBV18	CASSPVGGQVVTAFF
TRBJ2-7	TRBV19	CASSKDGRNYEQYF
TRBJ2-1	TRBV5-6	CASSPEVGEQFF
TRBJ1-1	TRBV21-1	CASSDPGHNTEAFF
TRBJ1-1	TRBV30	CAWSVTAPNTEAFF
TRBJ1-2	TRBV4-1	CASRGGTNYGYTF
TRBJ1-3	TRBV5-5	CASSAPRDPSGNTIYF
TRBJ1-1	TRBV19	CASSRGQMNTEAFF
TRBJ2-7	TRBV4-3	CASSQAGTGYEQYF
TRBJ1-2	TRBV5-5	CASSLDGFYGYTF
TRBJ1-1	TRBV4-3	CASSLTTDRVGIEAFF
TRBJ2-5	TRBV6-5	CASSSGTGGDWETQYF
TRBJ2-5	TRBV12-5	CASGLGQGGQETQYF
TRBJ1-2	TRBV27	CASSPQGTYGYTF
TRBJ2-7	TRBV3-1/TRBV3-2	CASSASGRGTYEQYF